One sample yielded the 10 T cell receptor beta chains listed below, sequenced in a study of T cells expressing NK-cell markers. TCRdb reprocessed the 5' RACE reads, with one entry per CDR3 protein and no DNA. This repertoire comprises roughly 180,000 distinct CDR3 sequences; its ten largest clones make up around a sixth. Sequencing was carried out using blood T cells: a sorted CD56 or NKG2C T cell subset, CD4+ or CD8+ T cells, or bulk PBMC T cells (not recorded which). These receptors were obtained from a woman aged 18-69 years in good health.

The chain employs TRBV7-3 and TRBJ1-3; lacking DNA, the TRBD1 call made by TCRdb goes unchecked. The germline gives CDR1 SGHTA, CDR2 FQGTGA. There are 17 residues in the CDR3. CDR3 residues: CASSPSTRGDSGNTIYF.

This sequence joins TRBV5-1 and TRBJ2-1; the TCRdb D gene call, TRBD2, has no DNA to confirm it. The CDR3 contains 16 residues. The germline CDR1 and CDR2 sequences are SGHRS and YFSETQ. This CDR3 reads CASSLNSGGFDNEQFF.

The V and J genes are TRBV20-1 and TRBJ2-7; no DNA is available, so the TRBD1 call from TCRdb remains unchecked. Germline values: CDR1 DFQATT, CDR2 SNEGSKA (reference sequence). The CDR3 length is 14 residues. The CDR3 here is CSTQTRGASYEQYF.

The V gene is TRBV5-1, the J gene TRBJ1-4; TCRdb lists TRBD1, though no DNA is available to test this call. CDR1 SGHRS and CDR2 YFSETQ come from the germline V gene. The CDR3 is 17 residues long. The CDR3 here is CASSFNRPGQGNEKLFF.

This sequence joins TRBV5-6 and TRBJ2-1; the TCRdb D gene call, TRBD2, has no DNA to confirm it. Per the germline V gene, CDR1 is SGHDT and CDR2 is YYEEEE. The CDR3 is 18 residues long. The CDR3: CASTSLASGRGFYNEQFF.

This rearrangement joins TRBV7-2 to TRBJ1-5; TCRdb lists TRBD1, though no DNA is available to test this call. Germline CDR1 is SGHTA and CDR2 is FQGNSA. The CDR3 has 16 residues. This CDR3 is CASSSVGQVLNQPQHF.

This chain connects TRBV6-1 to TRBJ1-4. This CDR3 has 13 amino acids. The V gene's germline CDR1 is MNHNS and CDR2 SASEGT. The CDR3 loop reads CASRTSGDEKLFF.

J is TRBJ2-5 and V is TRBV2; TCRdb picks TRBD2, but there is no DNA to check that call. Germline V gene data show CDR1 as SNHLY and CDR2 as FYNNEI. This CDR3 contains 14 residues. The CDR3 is CASNIAGAPRTQYF.

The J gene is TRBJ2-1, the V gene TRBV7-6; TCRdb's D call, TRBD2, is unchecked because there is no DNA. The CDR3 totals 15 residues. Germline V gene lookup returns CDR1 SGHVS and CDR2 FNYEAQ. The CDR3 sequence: CASSLVSGGNNEQFF.

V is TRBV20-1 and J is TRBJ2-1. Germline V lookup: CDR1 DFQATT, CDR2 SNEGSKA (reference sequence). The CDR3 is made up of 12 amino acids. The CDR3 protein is CSARVVGNEQFF.